The T cell receptor (beta chain) described here comes from a study of cytomegalovirus exposure and HLA in healthy donors. Overall study findings and caveats: Association of a missense DCLRE1C variant with TCR beta V- and J-gene trimming was reported in a later analysis.

Unmatched junction bases numbered 11, after V lost 2 bases and J lost 5 bases. The CDR3 runs to 16 residues. Germline CDR1 and CDR2: MNHEY and SVGAGI. Regarding this clone: No antigen is known for it.

PCR primers comprised 60 Vbeta and 13 Jbeta primers. Clones were read by immunoSEQ multiplex PCR, and TCRdb kept only the in-frame ones, dropping some. Of about 130,000 clones detected, around 76% appear once; the ten largest clones hold around 1.8%. The sequence was collected from a woman aged 45-60 years in good health and CMV-seronegative. The rearrangement links TRBV6-5 to TRBJ2-7; TRBD2 matches 8 bases. Sequencing was done on a sample of PBMCs. DNA of the CDR3: TGTGCCAGCAGTTACGCACCTAGCGGGCTTTTTGACGAGCAGTACTTC. Residues: CASSYAPSGLFDEQYF.